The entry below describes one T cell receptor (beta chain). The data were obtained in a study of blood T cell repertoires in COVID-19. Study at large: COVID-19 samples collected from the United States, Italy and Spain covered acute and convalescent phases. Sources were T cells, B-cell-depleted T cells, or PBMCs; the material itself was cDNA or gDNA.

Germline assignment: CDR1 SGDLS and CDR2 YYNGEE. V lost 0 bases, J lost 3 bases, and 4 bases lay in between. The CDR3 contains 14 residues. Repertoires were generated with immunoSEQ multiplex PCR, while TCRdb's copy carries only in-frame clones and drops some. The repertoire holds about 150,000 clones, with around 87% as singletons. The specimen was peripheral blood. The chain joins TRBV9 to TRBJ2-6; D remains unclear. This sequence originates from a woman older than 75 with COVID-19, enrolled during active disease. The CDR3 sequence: CASSVAGGANVLTF. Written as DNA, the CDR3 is TGTGCCAGCAGCGTAGCAGGTGGGGCCAACGTCCTGACTTTC.